Below, 31 T cell receptor beta chains from the same sample are listed, as sequenced in a study of cytomegalovirus exposure and HLA in healthy donors (dated by TCRdb to about 2017). The library came from the immunoSEQ multiplex PCR assay. The multiplex PCR relied on a mix of 60 forward primers for TCR Vbeta segments and 13 reverse primers for TCR Jbeta segments. TCRdb retrieved this table from immuneACCESS and kept in-frame rearrangements only. Not all clones are present; in checked studies, unresolved V genes account for under half, and no reason is known for the remainder. The sample includes approximately 150,000 clones, with 88% observed a single time. About 0.51% of the sample is taken by the ten largest. Sequenced: PBMCs. The receptors were gathered from a woman aged 40 to 55 in good health and CMV-seronegative.

This chain connects TRBV6-5 to TRBJ1-2, with D tentatively TRBD1 (6 bases). With 7 bases removed from V and 2 bases from J, the gap between germline ends came to 17 bases. This CDR3 has 15 residues. In germline, CDR1 is MNHEY, CDR2 SVGAGI. CDR3 loop: CASTPGRGKNYGYTF. In nucleotides, the CDR3 is TGTGCCAGCACCCCCGGTAGGGGGAAGAACTATGGCTACACCTTC.

V is TRBV28 and J is TRBJ2-7; D not certain. In germline, CDR1 is MDHEN, CDR2 SYDVKM. The CDR3 runs to 12 residues. V shed 2 bases and J shed 6 bases, with 8 bases lying between them. As DNA, the CDR3 is TGTGCCAGCAGTTTACTGAGTTCCGAGCAGTACTTC. This gives the protein CASSLLSSEQYF.

About this clone itself: Other nucleotide sequences from this sample produce the same CDR3. The V call is TRBV6-4, the J call TRBJ2-2; 14 nucleotides align to TRBD2. Trimming at V came to 5 bases and at J to 4 bases, leaving 9 bases not matched to a gene. Germline CDR1 is MRHNA and CDR2 is SNTAGT. The length of the CDR3 is 18 residues. Here the CDR3 reads CASSPKTGLAGGTGELFF. The CDR3 coding sequence is TGTGCCAGCAGTCCAAAAACCGGACTAGCGGGGGGCACCGGGGAGCTGTTTTTT.

This chain connects TRBV5-4 to TRBJ1-1; possibly TRBD1 for D (5 bases). This CDR3 is built from 14 residues. Germline V gene lookup returns CDR1 SGHNT and CDR2 YYREEE (reference sequence). Deletions cut 2 bases from V and 4 bases from J, with 12 bases between. CDR3 residues: CASSFVNQGTEAFF. CDR3 nucleotides: TGTGCCAGCAGCTTTGTAAATCAGGGCACTGAAGCTTTCTTT.

V and J are TRBV5-4 and TRBJ2-5; 8 positions agree with TRBD2. CDR3 size: 14 residues. Germline V CDR1 and CDR2: SGHNT, YYREEE (reference sequence). V lost 7 bases, J lost 5 bases, and 10 bases stayed unmatched. This CDR3 is CASGLVGLGETQYF. The DNA for the CDR3 is TGTGCCAGCGGACTTGTGGGACTAGGGGAGACCCAGTACTTC. Based on the CDR3 plus reference TRBV5-4 and TRBJ2-5, the full variable domain is ETGVTQSPTHLIKTRGQQVTLRCSSQSGHNTVSWYQQALGQGPQFIFQYYREEENGRGNFPPRFSGLQFPNYSSELNVNALELDDSALYLCASGLVGLGETQYFGPGTRLLVL.

The genes are TRBV21-1 and TRBJ2-1; TRBD2 is the table's D call, not checked against the DNA. TRBV21-1 is shown as a pseudogene. CDR3 size: 16 residues. DNA of the CDR3: TGTGCCAGCAGCAAAGGCGGGCCTCTCGGGGGGGATGAGCAGTTCTTC. This encodes CASSKGGPLGGDEQFF.

The rearrangement links TRBV10-3 to TRBJ2-1, with TRBD2 matching 10 bases. The CDR3 length is 14 residues. Germline V lookup: CDR1 ENHRY, CDR2 SYGVKD. Trimming removed 11 bases from V and 6 bases from J; junction bases left unmatched: 10. Here the CDR3 DNA reads TGTGCCTCCAATAGCGGGAGGTCCGGCAATGAGCAGTTCTTC. Translating gives CASNSGRSGNEQFF.

J is TRBJ1-2 and V is TRBV9, with D possibly TRBD1 on 6 matching bases. V dropped 3 bases and J dropped 8 bases, with 17 bases sitting between them. Germline V lookup: CDR1 SGDLS, CDR2 YYNGEE. CDR3 length: 14 amino acids. The CDR3, as DNA: TGTGCCAGCAGCGCACAACAGGGCGCCGACGGCTACACCTTC. It encodes CASSAQQGADGYTF.

This clone showed up just once. The chain uses TRBV5-6 and TRBJ1-4; D remains unclear. The CDR3 contains 15 residues. Trimming removed 0 bases from V and 0 bases from J, with 6 bases in between. Germline CDR1 and CDR2: SGHDT and YYEEEE. As DNA, the CDR3 is TGTGCCAGCAGCTTGGACCCAGCAACTAATGAAAAACTGTTTTTT. It is translated as CASSLDPATNEKLFF.

This chain connects TRBV5-1 to TRBJ2-2; D is uncertain. The germline CDR1 and CDR2 sequences are SGHRS and YFSETQ. V was cut by 4 bases and J by 7 bases, with 14 bases left in between. The CDR3 has 14 amino acids. CDR3 amino acids: CASSGTQTGGELFF. DNA for the CDR3: TGCGCCAGCAGCGGAACCCAGACGGGCGGGGAGCTGTTTTTT.

The chain recombines TRBV7-8 with TRBJ2-1; TRBD1 aligns across 11 bases. CDR1 is SGHVS and CDR2 is FQNEAQ in the germline V gene. V shed 4 bases, J shed 7 bases, and the junction held 9 bases outside the gene matches. The CDR3 sequence is 16 residues long. The chain's CDR3 is CASSSRRGQGVNEQFF. In DNA form, the CDR3 reads TGTGCCAGCAGCTCAAGGAGGGGACAGGGGGTAAATGAGCAGTTCTTC.

The chain links TRBV10-3 to TRBJ2-2, with D possibly TRBD2 on 7 matching bases. The CDR3 spans 14 residues. CDR1 ENHRY and CDR2 SYGVKD come from the germline V gene. The V and J ends lost 9 bases and 3 bases respectively, with 14 bases between them. This CDR3 is CAMSRGADTGELFF. DNA for the CDR3: TGTGCCATGAGCCGGGGGGCTGACACCGGGGAGCTGTTTTTT.

In this sample, this clone turned up a few times. The V and J genes are TRBV6-1 and TRBJ2-3; 7 nucleotides agree with TRBD2. Trimming took 1 base from V and 1 from J; bases not matched to a gene: 2. Germline CDR1 reads MNHNS; CDR2 reads SASEGT. The length of the CDR3 is 15 residues. The DNA for the CDR3 is TGTGCCAGCAGTGAAGTCGCGGGGGGCACAGATACGCAGTATTTT. Encoded protein: CASSEVAGGTDTQYF.

Written as DNA, the CDR3 is TGTGCCAGCAGCTTAGAGGGCTGGACAGGGTTCAATGAGCAGTTCTTC. It is translated as CASSLEGWTGFNEQFF. The V and J genes are TRBV7-9 and TRBJ2-1; 8 bases map to TRBD1. J was trimmed by 6 bases and V by 1 base; bases with no gene match: 8. The CDR3 consists of 16 residues. In germline, CDR1 is SEHNR, CDR2 FQNEAQ (reference sequence).

The rearrangement joins TRBV7-3 to TRBJ2-4; TRBD1 agrees at 7 bases. J was trimmed by 7 bases and V by 5 bases; bases with no gene match: 11. The CDR3 loop spans 15 amino acids. CDR1 SGHTA and CDR2 FQGTGA come from the germline V gene. The CDR3 DNA follows: TGTGCCAGCAGCCCAACTACCGGGACAGACAACATTCAGTACTTC. This codes for CASSPTTGTDNIQYF.

The gene calls are TRBV4-3 and TRBJ2-2, with D possibly matching TRBD2 (6 bases). CDR1 is LGHNA and CDR2 is YSLEER in the germline V gene. The CDR3 covers 15 residues. V lost 4 bases to trimming and J lost 6 bases, with 15 bases between them. CDR3 nucleotides: TGCGCCAGCAGCCCCCGTTTGGAGGGCGCCGGGGAGCTGTTTTTT. It is translated as CASSPRLEGAGELFF.

This clone was picked up a small number of times. This chain uses TRBV5-4 with TRBJ2-1, with TRBD1 matching over 9 bases. J gave up 9 bases and V 4 bases, and 11 bases lay outside the gene matches. CDR1 and CDR2 from the germline V gene are SGHNT and YYREEE (reference sequence). The CDR3 covers 15 residues. In DNA form, the CDR3 reads TGTGCCAGCAGCCACACAGGGGGCGTGGATGGTGAGCAGTTCTTC. Encoded protein: CASSHTGGVDGEQFF.

This chain links TRBV2 with TRBJ1-6; perhaps TRBD1 as D (6 bases). Trimming took off 5 bases at V and 0 bases at J, with 11 bases between the two ends. The CDR3 spans 16 residues. Per germline, CDR1 SNHLY and CDR2 FYNNEI. The CDR3: CASSPDRSSYNSPLHF. The CDR3 coding sequence is TGTGCCAGCAGTCCCGACAGGAGCTCCTATAATTCACCCCTCCACTTT.

The CDR3: CASSPSAGTQYF. The CDR3 DNA follows: TGTGCCAGCAGCCCTAGTGCGGGTACGCAGTATTTT. The rearrangement links TRBV7-3 to TRBJ2-3; maybe TRBD2 (5 bases). CDR1 is SGHTA and CDR2 is FQGTGA in the germline V gene. The CDR3 is 12 residues long. Deletions cut 5 bases from V and 8 bases from J, with 11 bases between.

The chain recombines TRBV2 with TRBJ1-1, with unresolved D. The ends were cut back, 7 bases at V and 1 base at J, with 22 bases in the middle. This CDR3 comprises 17 residues. Germline CDR1 reads SNHLY; CDR2 reads FYNNEI. Written as DNA, the CDR3 is TGTGCCAGCATCGAGACACCTATCCATCGGGGGAACACTGAAGCTTTCTTT. Translating gives CASIETPIHRGNTEAFF.

This chain uses TRBV4-1 with TRBJ2-7; D perhaps matches TRBD1 (5 bases). Per germline, CDR1 MGHRA and CDR2 YSYEKL. Trimming took 2 bases from V and 2 from J, leaving 10 bases between them. The CDR3 is 14 residues long. The CDR3 spells CASSQQGSAYEQYF. For the CDR3, the DNA is TGCGCCAGCAGCCAACAGGGTTCAGCCTACGAGCAGTACTTC.

This chain links TRBV7-9 with TRBJ2-5, with D possibly TRBD2 on 6 matching bases. In germline, CDR1 is SEHNR, CDR2 FQNEAQ (reference sequence). There are 13 residues in the CDR3. V was pared by 3 bases and J by 5 bases, with 10 bases between. The CDR3 DNA reads TGTGCCAGCAGCTTCCCAGGGAGGGAGACCCAGTACTTC. Translation: CASSFPGRETQYF.

The rearrangement joins TRBV18 to TRBJ2-7; the D gene is possibly TRBD1 (6 bases). Between the trimmed V and J ends, which lost 0 bases and 3 bases, there was a span of 12 bases. The CDR3 has 15 amino acids. The germline V gene encodes CDR1 KGHSH and CDR2 LQKENI. CDR3 in DNA: TGTGCCAGCTCACCACCCCAGGGGAGCGTCTACGAGCAGTACTTC. It encodes CASSPPQGSVYEQYF.

The chain carries TRBV5-6 and TRBJ1-2; D uncertain. V lost 2 bases and J lost 5, with 13 bases in between. The CDR3 runs to 14 residues. The V gene's germline CDR1 is SGHDT and CDR2 YYEEEE. The CDR3 DNA sequence: TGTGCCAGCAGCTTAGTCTATACCCAATATGGCTACACCTTC. It codes for CASSLVYTQYGYTF.

Comment on this clone: The junction does not match germline at one end; this may be a read error. V gene TRBV7-3 combines with J gene TRBJ2-1; 11 nucleotides agree with TRBD2. This CDR3 region has 16 residues. Germline values: CDR1 SGHTA, CDR2 FQGTGA. The CDR3, as DNA: TGTGCCAGCAGCATAACCGGGACTAGCGGCTACAATGAGCAGTTCTTC. Encoded protein: CASSITGTSGYNEQFF.

This clone was observed once. This chain connects TRBV5-4 to TRBJ2-1, with TRBD1 matching 10 bases. V shed 4 bases and J 7 bases; nucleotides not matched to a gene: 8. The CDR3 covers 15 residues. Germline values: CDR1 SGHNT, CDR2 YYREEE (reference sequence). In DNA form, the CDR3 reads TGTGCCAGCAGCCCAGGGACAGGGGATTGGAATGAGCAGTTCTTC. This codes for CASSPGTGDWNEQFF.

Regarding this clone: Germline is not matched at one junction end, which may reflect a read error. V usage is TRBV9 and J usage is TRBJ2-7; tentative D call: TRBD1 (5 bases). CDR3 length: 16 residues. Germline V gene lookup returns CDR1 SGDLS and CDR2 YYNGEE. This chain's CDR3 is CASSVAFQGSSSEQYF. DNA for the CDR3: TGTGCCAGCAGCGTAGCTTTTCAGGGAAGTTCCTCCGAGCAGTACTTC.

The V gene is TRBV5-1, the J gene TRBJ2-3, with 12 bases matching TRBD2. The CDR3 extends over 16 amino acids. The germline gives CDR1 SGHRS, CDR2 YFSETQ. Germline trimming cut 0 bases from V and 2 bases from J; bases unmatched to any gene: 1. CDR3 amino acids: CASSLASGRATDTQYF. As DNA, the CDR3 is TGCGCCAGCAGCTTGGCTAGCGGGAGGGCCACAGATACGCAGTATTTT.

This chain connects TRBV5-6 to TRBJ2-5, with a tentative D call TRBD1 (6 bases). The CDR3 has 14 residues. Germline lookup yields CDR1 SGHDT and CDR2 YYEEEE. Trimming removed 6 bases from V and 2 bases from J, with 14 bases in between. CDR3 protein: CASNSQGLQETQYF. CDR3 DNA sequence: TGTGCCAGCAACTCACAGGGTTTACAAGAGACCCAGTACTTC.

The genes are TRBV10-3 and TRBJ1-1; D call uncertain. The V and J ends lost 4 bases and 0 bases respectively, with 9 bases between them. The germline V gene has CDR1 ENHRY and CDR2 SYGVKD. CDR3 length equals 14 residues. The CDR3 DNA reads as TGTGCCATCAGTGGGTGGGCGATGAACACTGAAGCTTTCTTT. This encodes CAISGWAMNTEAFF.

CDR3 protein: CASSPWTGLTGNTIYF. The CDR3 DNA sequence: TGTGCCAGCAGTCCATGGACAGGGCTCACTGGAAACACCATATATTTT. This chain connects TRBV28 to TRBJ1-3, with 8 bases fitting TRBD1. The CDR3 extends over 16 amino acids. V was pared by 5 bases and J by 2 bases, with 8 bases of the junction left unmatched. Germline values: CDR1 MDHEN, CDR2 SYDVKM.